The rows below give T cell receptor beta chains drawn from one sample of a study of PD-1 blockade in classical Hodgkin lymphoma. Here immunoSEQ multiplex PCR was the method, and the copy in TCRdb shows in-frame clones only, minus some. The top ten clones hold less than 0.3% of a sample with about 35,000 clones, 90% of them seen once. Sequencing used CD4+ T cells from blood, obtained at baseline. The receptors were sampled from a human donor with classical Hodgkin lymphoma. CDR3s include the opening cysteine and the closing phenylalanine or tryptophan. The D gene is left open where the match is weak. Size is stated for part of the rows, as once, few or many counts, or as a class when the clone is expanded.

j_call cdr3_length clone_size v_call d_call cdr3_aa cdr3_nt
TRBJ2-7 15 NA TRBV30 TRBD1 CAWRDPGQGSYEQYF TGTGCCTGGAGGGATCCGGGACAGGGGTCCTACGAGCAGTACTTC
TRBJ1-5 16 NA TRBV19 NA CASSIGGGTSIEPQHF TGTGCCAGTAGTATAGGGGGGGGCACAAGCATTGAGCCCCAGCATTTT
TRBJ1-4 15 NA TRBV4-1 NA CASSPLQGRDEKLFF TGCGCCAGCAGTCCTTTGCAGGGTAGGGATGAAAAACTGTTTTTT
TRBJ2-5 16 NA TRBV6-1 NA CASSEARGSGQETQYF TGTGCCAGCAGTGAAGCGCGTGGTAGCGGTCAAGAGACCCAGTACTTC
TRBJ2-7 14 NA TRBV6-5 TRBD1 CASSPRTGPYEQYF TGTGCCAGTTCTCCCCGGACAGGGCCCTACGAGCAGTACTTC
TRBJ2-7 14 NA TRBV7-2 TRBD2 CASSRLAGYHEQYF TGTGCCAGCAGCCGACTAGCGGGATACCACGAGCAGTACTTC
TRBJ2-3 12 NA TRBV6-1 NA CASSERTDTQYF TGTGCCAGCAGTGAACGTACAGATACGCAGTATTTT
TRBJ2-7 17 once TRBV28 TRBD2 CASSPHTGLAGTYEQYF TGTGCCAGCAGTCCGCACACGGGACTAGCGGGAACCTACGAGCAGTACTTC
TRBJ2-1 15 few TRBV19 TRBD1 CASSIEQGFYNEQFF TGTGCCAGTAGTATTGAACAGGGGTTCTACAATGAGCAGTTCTTC
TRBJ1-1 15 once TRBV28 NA CASSLVWGLRSEAFF TGTGCCAGCAGTTTGGTTTGGGGGCTTCGGTCTGAAGCTTTCTTT
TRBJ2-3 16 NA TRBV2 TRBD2 CASRPSGIWDTDTQYF TGTGCCAGCCGGCCTAGCGGGATTTGGGATACAGATACGCAGTATTTT
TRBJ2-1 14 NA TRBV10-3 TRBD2 CAIASGRAQNEQFF TGTGCCATCGCGAGCGGGAGGGCCCAAAATGAGCAGTTCTTC
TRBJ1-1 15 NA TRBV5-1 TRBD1 CASSLDDRANTEAFF TGCGCCAGCAGCTTGGACGACAGGGCGAACACTGAAGCTTTCTTT